This record looks at one TCR beta chain sequence and its context. Germline CDR1 reads MNHEY; CDR2 reads SVGAGI. Trimming cost V 2 bases and J 0 bases, with 5 bases left between them. The CDR3 has 14 residues. Using immunoSEQ multiplex PCR, the repertoire was profiled, and TCRdb retains in-frame clones only, with some absent. Of more than 140,000 clones listed, approximately 90% are singletons. This sample is drawn from a study of T cell responses to AZD1222 COVID-19 vaccine. Study-wide context: Some second doses came at about 4 weeks and others at about 12 weeks; these were pooled.

The specimen comprised peripheral blood, sampled on day 0 of AZD1222 vaccination. The chain employs TRBV6-5 and TRBJ1-5; D is undetermined. This sequence originates from an adult in good health. The CDR3 loop reads CASSYSYSNQPQHF. CDR3 coding DNA: TGTGCCAGCAGTTACAGTTATAGCAATCAGCCCCAGCATTTT.